This T cell receptor (beta chain) was sequenced for a study of T-cell reconstitution after alpha-beta-depleted transplantation in children. Study results and limitations: Newly produced T cells mostly provided counts and TCRbeta diversity after one year, as hyperexpanded clones declined. Recipient T cells and thymic progenitors that survived were the source of the high TCRbeta diversity seen at day 60 in some patients. It was reported that alpha-beta T cells came from several hundred expanded graft clones (about two months after transplant).

This clonotype was found a few times. Its antigen is unknown. V shed 1 base and J shed 7 bases, with 11 bases lying between them. This CDR3 has 14 residues. The germline V gene encodes CDR1 LGHNT and CDR2 FRNRAP. A library of TCRbeta sequences, prepared with unique molecular identifiers, was generated. Each CDR3 protein is one row after TCRdb ran MiXCR on the PCR reads. The repertoire has around 960,000 distinct CDR3 sequences, about 29% of them found once; the top ten carry 25% to 35%. The V call is TRBV12-5, the J call TRBJ1-5, with D possibly matching TRBD1 (5 bases). The starting material was PBMCs, mostly from graft donor cells, obtained 360 days after TCRalphabeta/CD19-depleted stem cell transplant. This clonotype was sampled from a boy younger than two who had a stem cell transplant for SCID, so the T cells may come from the graft donor. CDR3 sequence (DNA): TGTGCTAGTGGTTTGGAGGGGATGCGACAGCCCCAGCATTTT. Its protein is CASGLEGMRQPQHF.